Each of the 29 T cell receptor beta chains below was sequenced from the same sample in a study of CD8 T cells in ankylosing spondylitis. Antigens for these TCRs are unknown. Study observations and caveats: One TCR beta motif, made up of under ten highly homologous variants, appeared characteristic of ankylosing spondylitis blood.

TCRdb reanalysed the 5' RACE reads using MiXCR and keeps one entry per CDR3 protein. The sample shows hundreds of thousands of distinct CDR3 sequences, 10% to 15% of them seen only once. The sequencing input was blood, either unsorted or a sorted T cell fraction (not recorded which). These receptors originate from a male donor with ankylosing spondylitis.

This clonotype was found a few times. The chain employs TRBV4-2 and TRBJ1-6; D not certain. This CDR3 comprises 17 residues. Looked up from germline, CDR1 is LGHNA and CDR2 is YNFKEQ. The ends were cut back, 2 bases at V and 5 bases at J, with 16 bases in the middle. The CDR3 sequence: CASSQPSRQGNNSPLHF. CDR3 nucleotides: TGTGCCAGCAGCCAACCCAGCAGGCAAGGAAATAATTCACCCCTCCACTTT.

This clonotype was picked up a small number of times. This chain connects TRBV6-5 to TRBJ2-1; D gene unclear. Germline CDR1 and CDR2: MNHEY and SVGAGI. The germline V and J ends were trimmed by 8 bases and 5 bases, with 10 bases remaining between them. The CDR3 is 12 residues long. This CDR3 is CASVSTNNEQFF. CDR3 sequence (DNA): TGTGCCAGCGTCAGCACAAACAATGAGCAGTTCTTC.

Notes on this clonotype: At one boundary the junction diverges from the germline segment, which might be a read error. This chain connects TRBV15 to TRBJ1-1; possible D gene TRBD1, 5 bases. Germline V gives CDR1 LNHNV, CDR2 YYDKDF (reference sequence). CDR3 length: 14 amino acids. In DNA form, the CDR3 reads TGTGCCACCAGCAGAGGAGGGACGGCCATTGAAGCTATCTTT. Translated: CATSRGGTAIEAIF.

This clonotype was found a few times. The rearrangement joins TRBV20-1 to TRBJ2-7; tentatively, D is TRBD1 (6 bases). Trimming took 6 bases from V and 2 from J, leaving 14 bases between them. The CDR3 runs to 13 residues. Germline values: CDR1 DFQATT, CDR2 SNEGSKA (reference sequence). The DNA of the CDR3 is TGCAGTGCACCGGGACACCCGACCTACGAGCAGTACTTC. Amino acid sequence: CSAPGHPTYEQYF.

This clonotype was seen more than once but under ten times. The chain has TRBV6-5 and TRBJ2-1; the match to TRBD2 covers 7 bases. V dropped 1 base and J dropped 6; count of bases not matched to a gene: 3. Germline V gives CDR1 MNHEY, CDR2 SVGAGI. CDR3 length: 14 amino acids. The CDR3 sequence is CASSYWGRGNEQFF. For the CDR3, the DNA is TGTGCCAGCAGTTACTGGGGGAGGGGCAATGAGCAGTTCTTC.

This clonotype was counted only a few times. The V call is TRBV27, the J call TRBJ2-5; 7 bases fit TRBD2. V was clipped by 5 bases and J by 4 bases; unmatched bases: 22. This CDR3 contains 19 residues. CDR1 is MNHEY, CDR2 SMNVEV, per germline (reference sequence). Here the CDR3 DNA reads TGTGCCAGCAGTCGCTTGGGGTCTCAGGCTAGCGGACCCCTAGAGACCCAGTACTTC. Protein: CASSRLGSQASGPLETQYF.

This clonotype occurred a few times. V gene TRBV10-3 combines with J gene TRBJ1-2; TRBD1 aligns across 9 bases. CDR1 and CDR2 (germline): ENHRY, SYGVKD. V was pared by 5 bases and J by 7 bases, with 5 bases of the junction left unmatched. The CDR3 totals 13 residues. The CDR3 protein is CAISLQGAGGYTF. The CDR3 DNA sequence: TGTGCCATCAGTTTACAGGGGGCAGGTGGCTACACCTTC.

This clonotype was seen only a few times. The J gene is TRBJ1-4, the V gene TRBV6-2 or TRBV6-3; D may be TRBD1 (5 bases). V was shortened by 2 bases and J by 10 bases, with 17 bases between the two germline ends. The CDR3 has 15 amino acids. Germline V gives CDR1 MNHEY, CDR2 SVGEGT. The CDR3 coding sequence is TGTGCCAGCAGTTACGATGGGGGAATCGATCGAAAACTGTTTTTT. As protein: CASSYDGGIDRKLFF.

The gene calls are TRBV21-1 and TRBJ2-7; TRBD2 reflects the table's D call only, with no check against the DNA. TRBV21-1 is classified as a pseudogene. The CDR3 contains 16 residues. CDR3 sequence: CASTTGLAGGTYEQYF. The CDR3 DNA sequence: TGTGCCAGCACCACGGGACTAGCGGGAGGGACCTACGAGCAGTACTTC.

As DNA, the CDR3 is TGCAGTGCTAGTGAGCGGGGCATTCAGCCCCAGCATTTT. Translated, it gives CSASERGIQPQHF. This rearrangement joins TRBV20-1 to TRBJ1-5; possible D gene TRBD1, 5 bases. Germline CDR1 reads DFQATT; CDR2 reads SNEGSKA (reference sequence). This CDR3 comprises 13 residues. V was cut by 3 bases and J by 6 bases, with 12 bases left in between.

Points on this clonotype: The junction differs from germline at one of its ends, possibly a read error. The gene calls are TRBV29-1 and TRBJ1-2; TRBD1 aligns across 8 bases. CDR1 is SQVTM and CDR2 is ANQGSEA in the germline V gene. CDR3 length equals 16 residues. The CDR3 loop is CSAEPPGQASVGGYTF. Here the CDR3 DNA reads TGCAGCGCTGAACCCCCGGGACAGGCTTCTGTTGGAGGCTACACCTTC.

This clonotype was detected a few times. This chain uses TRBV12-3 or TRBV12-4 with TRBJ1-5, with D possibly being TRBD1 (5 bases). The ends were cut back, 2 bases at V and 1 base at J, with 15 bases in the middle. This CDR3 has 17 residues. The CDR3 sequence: CASSLSKGIRSNQPQHF. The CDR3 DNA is TGTGCCAGCAGTTTATCGAAGGGGATTAGGAGCAATCAGCCCCAGCATTTT.

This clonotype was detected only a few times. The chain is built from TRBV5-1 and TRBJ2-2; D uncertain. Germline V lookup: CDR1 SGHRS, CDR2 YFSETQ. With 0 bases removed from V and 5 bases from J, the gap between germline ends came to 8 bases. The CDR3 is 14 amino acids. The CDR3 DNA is TGCGCCAGCAGCTTGGTACATGGGACCGGGGAGCTGTTTTTT. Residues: CASSLVHGTGELFF.

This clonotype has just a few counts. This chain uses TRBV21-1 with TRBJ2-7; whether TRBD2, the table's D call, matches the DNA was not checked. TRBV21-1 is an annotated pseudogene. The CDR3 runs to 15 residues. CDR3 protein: CASSKRGLEGDEQYF. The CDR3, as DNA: TGTGCCAGCAGCAAGAGAGGACTGGAAGGAGACGAGCAGTACTTC.

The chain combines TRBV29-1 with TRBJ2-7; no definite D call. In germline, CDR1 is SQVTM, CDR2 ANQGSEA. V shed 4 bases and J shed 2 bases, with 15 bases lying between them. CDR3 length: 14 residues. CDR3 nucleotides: TGCAGCGTTGGGGCGGCAGGATTAGCCTACGAGCAGTACTTC. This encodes CSVGAAGLAYEQYF.

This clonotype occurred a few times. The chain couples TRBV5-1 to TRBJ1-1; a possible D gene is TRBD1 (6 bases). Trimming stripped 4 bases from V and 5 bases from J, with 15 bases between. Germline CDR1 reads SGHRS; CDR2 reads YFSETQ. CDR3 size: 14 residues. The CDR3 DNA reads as TGCGCCAGCAGCCAGGGGTTTGGTGCGACTGAAGCTTTCTTT. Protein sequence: CASSQGFGATEAFF.

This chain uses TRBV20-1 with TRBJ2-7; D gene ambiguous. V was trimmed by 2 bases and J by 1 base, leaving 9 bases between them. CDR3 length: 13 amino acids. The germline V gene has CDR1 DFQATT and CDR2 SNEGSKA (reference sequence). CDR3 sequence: CSARPGPSYEQYF. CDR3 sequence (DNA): TGCAGTGCTAGACCAGGACCGTCCTACGAGCAGTACTTC.

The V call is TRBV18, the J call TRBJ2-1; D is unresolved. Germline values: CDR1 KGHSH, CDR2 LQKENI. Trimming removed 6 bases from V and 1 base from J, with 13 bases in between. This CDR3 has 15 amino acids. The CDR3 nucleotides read TGTGCCAGCTCCCTTAATACGGTATCCTACAATGAGCAGTTCTTC. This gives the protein CASSLNTVSYNEQFF.

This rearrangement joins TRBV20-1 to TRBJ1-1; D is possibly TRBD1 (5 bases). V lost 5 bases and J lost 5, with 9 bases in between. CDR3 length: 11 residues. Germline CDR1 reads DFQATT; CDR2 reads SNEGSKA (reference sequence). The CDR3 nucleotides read TGCAGTGCTTGGGGGGGAACTGAAGCTTTCTTT. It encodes CSAWGGTEAFF.

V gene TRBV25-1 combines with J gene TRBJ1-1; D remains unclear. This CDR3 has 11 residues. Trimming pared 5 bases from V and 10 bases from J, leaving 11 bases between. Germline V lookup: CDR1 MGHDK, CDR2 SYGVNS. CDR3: CASSKWGRAFF. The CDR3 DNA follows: TGTGCCAGCAGTAAGTGGGGAAGAGCTTTCTTT.

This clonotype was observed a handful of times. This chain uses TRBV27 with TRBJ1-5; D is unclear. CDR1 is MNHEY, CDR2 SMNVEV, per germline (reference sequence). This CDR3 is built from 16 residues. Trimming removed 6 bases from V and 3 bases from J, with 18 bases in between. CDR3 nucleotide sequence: TGTGCCAGCAGCCCTTTTGCAGTCCCAGACAATCAGCCCCAGCATTTT. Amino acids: CASSPFAVPDNQPQHF.

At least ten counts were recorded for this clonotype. The CDR3 region is CASSPDRGEQPQHF. The CDR3, as DNA: TGCGCCAGCAGCCCCGACAGGGGAGAGCAGCCCCAGCATTTT. The chain links TRBV5-1 to TRBJ1-5; TRBD1 matches at 8 bases. The CDR3 has 14 amino acids. Germline CDR1 and CDR2: SGHRS and YFSETQ. The V and J ends lost 4 bases and 7 bases, in that order; junction bases with no gene match: 7.

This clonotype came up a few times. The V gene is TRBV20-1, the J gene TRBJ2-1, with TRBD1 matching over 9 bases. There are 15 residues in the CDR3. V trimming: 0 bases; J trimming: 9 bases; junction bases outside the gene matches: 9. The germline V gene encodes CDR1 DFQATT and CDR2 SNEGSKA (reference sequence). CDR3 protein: CSARDRITGGGEQFF. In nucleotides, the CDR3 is TGCAGTGCTAGAGATCGGATAACAGGGGGCGGTGAGCAGTTCTTC.

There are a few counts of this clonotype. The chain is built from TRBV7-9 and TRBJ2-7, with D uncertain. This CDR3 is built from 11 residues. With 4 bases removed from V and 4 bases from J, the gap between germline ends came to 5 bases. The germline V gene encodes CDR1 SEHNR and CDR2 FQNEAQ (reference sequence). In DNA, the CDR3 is TGTGCCAGCAGCTCCGAGTACGAGCAGTACTTC. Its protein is CASSSEYEQYF.

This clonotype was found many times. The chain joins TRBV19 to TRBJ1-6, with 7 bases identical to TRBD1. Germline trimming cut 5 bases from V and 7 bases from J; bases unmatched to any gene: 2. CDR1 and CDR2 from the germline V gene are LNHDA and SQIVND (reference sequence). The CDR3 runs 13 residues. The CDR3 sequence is CASSRDSNSPLHF. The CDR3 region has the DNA TGTGCCAGTAGTCGGGACAGCAATTCACCCCTCCACTTT.

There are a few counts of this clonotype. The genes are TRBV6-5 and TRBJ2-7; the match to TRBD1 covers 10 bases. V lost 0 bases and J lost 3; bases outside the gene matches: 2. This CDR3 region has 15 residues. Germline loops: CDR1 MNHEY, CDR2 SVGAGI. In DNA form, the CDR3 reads TGTGCCAGCAGTTACTCGGGGACAGGGGTCTACGAGCAGTACTTC. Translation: CASSYSGTGVYEQYF.

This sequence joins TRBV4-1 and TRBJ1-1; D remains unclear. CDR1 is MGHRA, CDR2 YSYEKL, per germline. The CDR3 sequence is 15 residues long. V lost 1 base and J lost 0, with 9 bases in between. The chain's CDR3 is CASSQVSALNTEAFF. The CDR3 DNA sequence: TGCGCCAGCAGCCAAGTCTCAGCTTTGAACACTGAAGCTTTCTTT.

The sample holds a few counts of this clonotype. The DNA of the CDR3 is TGTGCCGCCAGCGCGAGGGGGCCGTACAATGAGCAGTTCTTC. It yields the protein CAASARGPYNEQFF. J is TRBJ2-1 and V is TRBV6-2 or TRBV6-3; 7 bases align to TRBD1. V lost 11 bases to trimming and J lost 4 bases; unmatched junction nucleotides: 11. This CDR3 comprises 14 residues. The germline gives CDR1 MNHEY, CDR2 SVGEGT.

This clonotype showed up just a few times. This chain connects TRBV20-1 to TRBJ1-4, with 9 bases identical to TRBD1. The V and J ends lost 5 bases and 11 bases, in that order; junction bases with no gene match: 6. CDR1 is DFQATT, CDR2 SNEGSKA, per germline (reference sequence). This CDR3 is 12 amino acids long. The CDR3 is CSAPDRGGKLFF. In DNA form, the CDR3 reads TGCAGTGCTCCGGACAGGGGAGGGAAACTGTTTTTT.